This T cell receptor (beta chain) was captured by sequencing in a study of T cell repertoires in aging, cancer and after chemotherapy. Study-level results: Compared with age-matched healthy donors, untreated hematological or solid cancer patients showed higher blood TCR clonality.

V lost 6 bases and J lost 5; bases outside the gene matches: 14. The CDR3 has 16 amino acids. Germline CDR1 reads MNHNS; CDR2 reads SASEGT. This clonotype has more than one count but fewer than ten. The antigen is undetermined. Amplification of TCR beta used genomic DNA extracted from peripheral blood. Multiplex touch-down PCR with TRB-A/B primers amplified rearranged V-D-J TRB sequences. TCRdb re-derived calls from the multiplex PCR reads in MiXCR, one entry per CDR3 protein. The sample includes about 4,600 distinct CDR3 sequences, 21% seen only once; the top ten take around 16%. What was sequenced was blood. The receptor's source is a human donor with a blood cancer. This sequence joins TRBV6-1 and TRBJ2-5; 8 nucleotides align to TRBD2. CDR3 coding DNA: TGTGCCAGCAGCCCCACGGGGGGGGGGGGGGGCGAGACCCAGTACTTC. Protein sequence: CASSPTGGGGGETQYF.